Below, 16 T cell receptor beta chains from the same sample are listed, as sequenced in a study of blood T cell repertoires in COVID-19. Sequenced by immunoSEQ multiplex PCR; TCRdb stores in-frame clones only, minus some. In the table there are tens of thousands of clones, 89% of which are singletons. The sequenced sample was peripheral blood. These receptors were obtained from a woman between 65 and 79 years old with acute or convalescent COVID-19.

The chain links TRBV24-1 to TRBJ1-2; a weak D match, TRBD1 (6 bases). The V and J ends lost 4 bases and 10 bases respectively, with 18 bases between them. The CDR3 is 14 amino acids. Looked up from germline, CDR1 is KGHDR and CDR2 is SFDVKD. CDR3 sequence (DNA): TGTGCCACCAGTGAATCCGGGACAATCGGCTTCTACACCTTC. Protein sequence: CATSESGTIGFYTF.

The V gene is TRBV14, the J gene TRBJ1-1; D uncertain. There are 12 residues in the CDR3. The V gene lost 5 bases and the J gene lost 2 bases, with 6 bases spanning the gap. Germline V lookup: CDR1 SGHDN, CDR2 FVKESK. DNA of the CDR3: TGTGCCAGCAGCTTCACTAACACTGAAGCTTTCTTT. It codes for CASSFTNTEAFF.

The CDR3 sequence: CASSSQGAVQYEQFF. In DNA form, the CDR3 reads TGTGCCAGCAGCTCACAGGGGGCAGTTCAGTATGAGCAGTTCTTC. This sequence joins TRBV7-2 and TRBJ2-1, with 9 bases matching TRBD1. Germline V lookup: CDR1 SGHTA, CDR2 FQGNSA. This CDR3 is built from 15 residues. Losses at the gene ends were 4 bases for V and 8 bases for J; bases not matched to a gene: 9.

The table lists this clone with a few counts. The chain has TRBV30 and TRBJ1-6; D not resolved. V was cut by 0 bases and J by 14 bases, with 23 bases left in between. CDR1 is GTSNPN, CDR2 SVGIG, per germline (reference sequence). The CDR3 is 16 residues long. The CDR3 nucleotides read TGTGCCTGGAGTGTACCTAAAGCAGGCCCAACATCATCCCTCCACTTT. Encoded protein: CAWSVPKAGPTSSLHF.

V usage is TRBV28 and J usage is TRBJ2-6, with 12 bases matching TRBD1. V was clipped by 6 bases and J by 1 base; unmatched bases: 7. Germline V gene sequence: CDR1 MDHEN, CDR2 SYDVKM. The length of the CDR3 is 18 residues. DNA for the CDR3: TGTGCCAGCAGGAGAGGGACAGGGGGCGGGTCTGGGGCCAACGTCCTGACTTTC. It is translated as CASRRGTGGGSGANVLTF.

The CDR3 spells CASSLSRVATNEKLFF. DNA of the CDR3: TGTGCCAGCAGCCTTTCCCGGGTTGCAACTAATGAAAAACTGTTTTTT. The chain couples TRBV11-2 to TRBJ1-4; D remains unclear. V lost 5 bases and J lost 0, with 13 bases in between. The CDR3 is 16 amino acids. The germline V gene encodes CDR1 SGHAT and CDR2 FQNNGV.

The chain employs TRBV4-1 and TRBJ1-3; maybe TRBD1 (6 bases). Germline-derived CDR1 and CDR2 are MGHRA and YSYEKL. The ends were cut back, 3 bases at V and 11 bases at J, with 14 bases in the middle. The CDR3 length is 13 residues. The DNA for the CDR3 is TGCGCCAGCAGCCATGCACAGGGTGGGGCCATATATTTT. Encoded protein: CASSHAQGGAIYF.

This chain connects TRBV27 to TRBJ1-6, with a weak D call TRBD1 (6 bases). There are 16 residues in the CDR3. The germline V gene encodes CDR1 MNHEY and CDR2 SMNVEV (reference sequence). V was clipped by 5 bases and J by 9 bases, with 20 bases between them. The CDR3 loop reads CASSTLQGSPSSPLHF. For the CDR3, the DNA is TGTGCCAGCAGTACCCTACAGGGATCCCCCAGTTCACCCCTCCACTTT.

The chain combines TRBV7-9 with TRBJ1-6, with TRBD1 matching 8 bases. This CDR3 has 15 residues. V dropped 5 bases and J dropped 6; count of bases not matched to a gene: 6. The germline CDR1 and CDR2 sequences are SEHNR and FQNEAQ (reference sequence). This CDR3 is CASSLTGVPNSPLHF. CDR3 bases: TGTGCCAGCAGCCTGACAGGGGTCCCTAATTCACCCCTCCACTTT. The entire variable domain, with the rest obtained from reference TRBV7-9 and TRBJ1-6, is as follows: DTGVSQNPRHKITKRGQNVTFRCDPISEHNRLYWYRQTLGQGPEFLTYFQNEAQLEKSRLLSDRFSAERPKGSFSTLEIQRTEQGDSAMYLCASSLTGVPNSPLHFGNGTRLTVT.

V is TRBV5-1 and J is TRBJ2-3, with unresolved D. Trimming took off 4 bases at V and 2 bases at J, with 14 bases between the two ends. Per the germline V gene, CDR1 is SGHRS and CDR2 is YFSETQ. The CDR3 runs 15 residues. The CDR3 coding sequence is TGCGCCAGCAGCCCCGGTAGTAGTTTCACAGATACGCAGTATTTT. It specifies CASSPGSSFTDTQYF.

This clone was seen just once. This sequence joins TRBV7-9 and TRBJ2-3, with D possibly matching TRBD1 (6 bases). Looked up from germline, CDR1 is SEHNR and CDR2 is FQNEAQ (reference sequence). Trimming took off 6 bases at V and 0 bases at J, with 13 bases between the two ends. The CDR3 is made up of 15 amino acids. The CDR3 reads CASRRNDRSTDTQYF. CDR3 bases: TGTGCCAGCAGACGCAACGACAGGAGCACAGATACGCAGTATTTT.

The V gene is TRBV5-1, the J gene TRBJ2-2, with 9 bases fitting TRBD2. With 1 base clipped from V and 6 bases from J, the junction kept 4 bases outside the gene matches. Looked up from germline, CDR1 is SGHRS and CDR2 is YFSETQ. This CDR3 region has 15 residues. CDR3 nucleotides: TGCGCCAGCAGCTTGCCTAGCGGGACAGCCGGGGAGCTGTTTTTT. Amino acids: CASSLPSGTAGELFF. The full variable domain, with the rest looked up from reference TRBV5-1 and TRBJ2-2, is KAGVTQTPRYLIKTRGQQVTLSCSPISGHRSVSWYQQTPGQGLQFLFEYFSETQRNKGNFPGRFSGRQFSNSRSEMNVSTLELGDSALYLCASSLPSGTAGELFFGEGSRLTVL.

Comments on this clone: At one end the junction does not follow the germline gene, possibly because of a read error. As DNA, the CDR3 is TGTGCCAGCAGATACTCCCAGGGTAAGCAGCCCCAGCATTTT. Amino acid sequence: CASRYSQGKQPQHF. V usage is TRBV6-5 and J usage is TRBJ1-5; the D gene is possibly TRBD1 (5 bases). Germline V gene lookup returns CDR1 MNHEY and CDR2 SVGAGI. This CDR3 spans 14 amino acids.

This clone has a single count. The chain uses TRBV5-8 and TRBJ1-6, with D possibly matching TRBD1 (6 bases). This CDR3 is 15 amino acids long. V lost 2 bases and J 7 bases, leaving 13 bases between the germline ends. From germline, CDR1 is SGHTS and CDR2 YDEGEE. The DNA for the CDR3 is TGTGCCAGCAGCTTCGGACAGCTTCCCAATTCACCCCTCCACTTT. Translated: CASSFGQLPNSPLHF.

The chain uses TRBV28 and TRBJ2-7; D gene ambiguous. Germline V CDR1 and CDR2: MDHEN, SYDVKM. Trimming took off 10 bases at V and 1 base at J, with 8 bases between the two ends. The CDR3 has 11 amino acids. The CDR3: CATSGSYEQYF. CDR3 DNA: TGTGCCACCTCAGGATCCTACGAGCAGTACTTC.

This rearrangement joins TRBV29-1 to TRBJ1-1; D gene unclear. CDR3 length: 14 amino acids. Trimming cost V 1 base and J 0 bases, with 9 bases left between them. Germline CDR1 is SQVTM and CDR2 is ANQGSEA. The CDR3 region has the DNA TGCAGCGTTGAAGCCCGGGATATGAACACTGAAGCTTTCTTT. Amino acids: CSVEARDMNTEAFF. Supplemented by reference TRBV29-1 and TRBJ1-1, the full variable domain reads SAVISQKPSRDICQRGTSLTIQCQVDSQVTMMFWYRQQPGQSLTLIATANQGSEATYESGFVIDKFPISRPNLTFSTLTVSNMSPEDSSIYLCSVEARDMNTEAFFGQGTRLTVV.